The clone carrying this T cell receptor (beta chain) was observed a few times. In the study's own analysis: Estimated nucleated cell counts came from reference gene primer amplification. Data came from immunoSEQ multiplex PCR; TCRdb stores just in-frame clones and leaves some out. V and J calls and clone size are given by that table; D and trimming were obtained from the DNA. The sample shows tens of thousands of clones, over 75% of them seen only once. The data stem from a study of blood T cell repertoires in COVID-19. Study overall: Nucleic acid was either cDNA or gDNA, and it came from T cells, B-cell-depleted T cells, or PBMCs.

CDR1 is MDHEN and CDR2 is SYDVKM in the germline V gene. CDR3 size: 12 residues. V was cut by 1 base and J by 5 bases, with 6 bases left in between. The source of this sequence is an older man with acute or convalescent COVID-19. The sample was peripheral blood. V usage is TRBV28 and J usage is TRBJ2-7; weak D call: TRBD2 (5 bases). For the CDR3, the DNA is TGTGCCAGCAGTTTATTGAGGGACGAGCAGTACTTC. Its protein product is CASSLLRDEQYF.